The clone carrying this T cell receptor (beta chain) was picked up a small number of times. The antigen remains unidentified. The method was immunoSEQ multiplex PCR; TCRdb's version includes in-frame clones alone and lacks a portion of them. This sample has about 120,000 clones, with roughly 90% found just once. CDR3 length: 13 amino acids. Germline CDR1 is SQVTM and CDR2 is ANQGSEA. The trim removed 3 bases at V and 7 bases at J, leaving 4 bases unmatched. These data belong to a study of T cell responses to AZD1222 COVID-19 vaccine. Overall study results and limits: Regions 160-218 and 743-854 held dominance among vaccine-associated CD4 TCRs, which spanned spike. Samples come after the peak T cell response, not at day 14. Targets within unmutated variant regions were reportedly found for nearly half of spike-specific TCRs.

This chain links TRBV29-1 with TRBJ1-2, with 11 positions matching TRBD1. This TCR was recovered from an adult in good health. The sample consisted of peripheral blood, taken on day 0 of AZD1222 vaccination. CDR3 region: CSVEGQGEFGYTF. In DNA, the CDR3 is TGCAGCGTTGAGGGACAGGGGGAATTTGGCTACACCTTC.